This TCR beta chain was identified in a study of cytomegalovirus exposure and HLA in healthy donors (dated by TCRdb to about 2017). The study in broad terms: According to an earlier analysis of several hundred of the donors, about 179 million T cells yielded 117 million unique TCR beta sequences and around 280 Gb of sequence data. An early release covering roughly 600 HLA-typed donors comprised 250 to 350 gigabases of sequencing data and roughly 85 million unique TCR sequences. Of the 300 to 500 genotyped donors, 81% were placed in the genetic ancestry cluster associated with self-reported Caucasian donors. The study was designed to test whether signatures of past pathogen exposure could be identified by cataloging public T cell receptors. The study used immunosequencing to profile the T cell repertoires of about 670 subjects and linked those repertoires to cytomegalovirus serostatus. In addition to the first cohort of 666 subjects, a separate validation cohort of approximately 120 different subjects was used. To predict cytomegalovirus infection status, the study brought together high-throughput TCR immunosequencing, statistical association of individual TCRs with disease status, and machine learning. A later analysis re-analyzed previously published TCR beta repertoires from 660 or so donors and added high-resolution HLA genotyping to study TCR occurrence patterns. The later analysis used no new phenotypic data to find candidate immune exposures, relying instead on TCR beta sequences and their occurrence across donors. To decide whether each TCR beta V gene segment behaved as functional or pseudogenic, an earlier analysis of over 500 of the donors relied on high-throughput TCR beta sequencing. Donor age, sex, ethnicity and CMV serostatus were compiled alongside the repertoire data. Genome-wide SNP genotypes for about 65% of the 666 donors were used in a later genetic analysis, which treated that subset as a discovery cohort. Every repertoire in the discovery cohort had been generated on one and the same sequencing platform. HLA typing included class I and class II loci at four-digit resolution. Typing coverage differed by locus: A, B, C, DRB1 and DQB1 were typed in roughly 620-630 donors, DQA1 in approximately 520, DPA1 in some 570, and DPB1 in around 490. Roughly 5 DR-DQ haplotypes were handled as single units for association and clustering, since linkage in the cohort was strong. On average, over 200,000 unique TCR beta nucleotide sequences were sequenced per donor among fewer than 500 genotyped donors of the cohort, with 15% to 20% of those sequences being non-productive. Broad study findings and their caveats: A later analysis associated about 17,000 TCR beta sequences with specific HLA alleles at a false discovery rate of 0.05. A further reported finding was that TCR beta sequences accurately predicted the HLA-A and HLA-B alleles for most subjects in the first cohort. When HLA alleles, especially DR and DQ, strongly co-occurred, TCR associations were difficult to assign to individual alleles. A total of fewer than 200 TCR beta chains were listed by the study as associated with cytomegalovirus. Linkage disequilibrium might explain the correlated functional status among segregating V segments, but an unknown experimental factor could not be ruled out. A later analysis found that HLA-associated TCR beta chains were more clonally expanded and had lower generation probabilities than equally common non-associated chains. A few of the identified cytomegalovirus-associated TCR beta chains were confirmed in vitro to be specific for cytomegalovirus antigens. Sequencing depth was assumed to be roughly uniform across donors in the presence/absence analyses, though that assumption may not hold. A later genetic analysis reported fewer N-insertions in productive TCRs among donors in an Asian-associated ancestry cluster than the approximately 700-donor mean. The classifier was reported to diagnose cytomegalovirus status with high specificity and sensitivity in both the original cohort and the validation cohort. Because counts were too low, fewer than 20 rarely observed V segments, including chromosome 9 orphons, were excluded from the earlier analysis of 587 of the donors. Some IMGT-functional V segments, including TRBV6-2 and TRBV6-3, could not be distinguished by the 87-base-pair reads and were therefore excluded. For the cohort, immune exposure information was limited to CMV serostatus. Because some donors lacked HLA typing at each locus, the association tests relied only on the typed subset. In this cohort, only TCR beta chains were sequenced, and detectable features were limited by the absence of alpha or paired-chain data. A later analysis found that TCR association rates varied across HLA loci, with DRB1 alleles showing the most associated TCRs and HLA-C alleles the fewest. In an earlier analysis of fewer than 750 of the donors, most TCR beta V segments were observed in productive rearrangements about 87% or about 30% of the time, broadly matching IMGT annotations. A later genetic analysis associated a missense DCLRE1C variant with V-gene and J-gene trimming of TCR beta chains, and an independent cohort replicated the association. While some public TCRs were present in many individuals, most TCR sequences turned up only very rarely across donors. In a later analysis, most CMV-associated TCR beta chains were found to appear HLA-restricted, with HLA associations seemingly driven largely by CMV exposure. According to a later analysis, parvovirus B19, influenza, CMV and Epstein-Barr virus appeared linked to several top co-occurrence clusters. A cluster of highly shared sequence variants was judged likely to be a technical artifact of the sequencing pipeline. The authors suggested that the approach could potentially be generalized to other disease states and immunological phenotypes.

The cohort consisted of 666 healthy bone marrow donors. At the time of sampling, all cohort members were nominally healthy, though unrecorded immune exposures were likely present. The donor tested CMV seronegative, placing the donor among the 350 or so seronegative members of the cohort. A peripheral blood sample was collected from each donor, and TCR beta sequencing was performed on peripheral blood mononuclear cells. The Qiagen DNeasy Blood Extraction Kit was used to extract genomic DNA from the blood cell samples. Receptor libraries were prepared by the immunoSEQ multiplex PCR assay. For the multiplex PCR, a mixture combining 60 forward primers for TCR Vbeta segments and 13 reverse primers for TCR Jbeta segments was used. The CDR3 region of rearranged TCR beta genes was amplified from genomic DNA by a multiplex PCR assay. The Illumina HiSeq System was used to sequence the amplified TCR beta libraries as 87-base-pair reads. The authors' analysis ran thus. In a later analysis, tens of millions of unique TCR beta chains were counted across the 650 to 750 repertoires, and roughly 10 million of these chains were shared by at least two donors. A nearest-neighbor algorithm error-corrected the raw reads and collapsed the reads into unique sequences, merging closely related sequences to remove PCR and sequencing errors. CDR3 sequences were aligned to IMGT reference sequences to assign V, D and J gene segments. For a sequence to be retained, at least a six-nucleotide match to both a V gene segment and a J gene segment was required. A rearrangement was called productive if the CDR3 had no stop codons and remained in frame with V and J, and every other rearrangement was called non-productive. Following IMGT convention, CDR3 was defined as the stretch from the second conserved V-encoded cysteine to the conserved J-encoded phenylalanine. In an earlier analysis of more than 550 of the donors, sequences lacking an unambiguous match to a single V gene segment were excluded. An earlier analysis of several hundred of the donors called V segments functional above 56.7% productive rearrangements and segregating when the between-donor standard deviation exceeded 5%. A statistical classification framework was built for diagnosing cytomegalovirus status from the catalog of TCR beta chain sequences. In a later analysis, TCR nucleotide sequences were compared against IMGT/GENE-DB human TR gene sequences so that V and J genes could be assigned. The TCRdist pipeline was used in a later analysis to assign CDR3 sequences and most-parsimonious VDJ recombination scenarios. In a later analysis, every TCR beta chain was defined by the combination of its CDR3 amino acid sequence and its V-gene family, and reads without a unique V-gene family were dropped. A later analysis removed 600 or so highly shared, low-generation-probability nucleotide sequences to deal with suspected cross-contamination and a sequencing artifact. For each public chain, a later analysis derived a clonal expansion index from normalized ranks of inferred template counts within each repertoire. Generation probabilities in a later analysis came from a VDJ recombination model fitted to out-of-frame rearrangements, and those results were checked against IGoR. A later analysis scored TCR-TCR, TCR-HLA and TCR-CMV co-occurrence with hypergeometric tests, applying a repertoire-size bias correction to TCR pairs. In a later analysis, false discovery rates were estimated by permuting HLA or CMV assignments 20 times. In a later analysis, co-occurring TCRs were grouped using DBSCAN, with TCRdist sequence similarity added in when clustering inside HLA-allele-positive subsets. Repertoires with fewer than 30,000 or more than 120,000 public chains were left out of co-occurrence clustering, as were four to six repertoires with anomalous nucleotide sharing. TCRdb mirrors the immuneACCESS table, restricted to in-frame sequences. Some clones are absent from its copies; in checked studies, under half trace to an unresolved V gene, and the reason for the others is unknown. The V and J calls and clone size were taken over from that table, and D and trimming were inferred from the DNA. The sample has fewer than 200,000 clones on record, more than 60% of them singletons. Together, the top ten hold around 4.6% of the sample.

CDR1 and CDR2, per the germline V gene (reference sequence), are MNHEY and SMNVEV. V loses 2 bases at its end and J loses 7 bases; junction bases beyond the gene matches: 4. There are 13 amino acids in the CDR3, from cysteine to phenylalanine inclusive. The DNA shown is the 39-base CDR3, in frame from base 1. In the case of this clone: Its recognized antigen is unknown. Per-base qualities were not stored, and no clone one base away is much larger.

The sequence came from a male donor in good health and CMV-seronegative. The sequence is built from TRBV27 and TRBJ1-2, and 7 junction bases match TRBD1. Sequences were obtained from PBMCs. The CDR3 region has the sequence CASSLAAGGGYTF. DNA sequence: TGTGCCAGCAGTTTAGCGGCAGGGGGTGGCTACACCTTC.